This T cell receptor (beta chain) was recovered during a study of cytomegalovirus exposure and HLA in healthy donors. PCR amplification relied on 60 Vbeta primers (plus 13 Jbeta primers). Only in-frame clones appear in the TCRdb table, and some are missing; sequencing was by immunoSEQ multiplex PCR. This sample has approximately 150,000 clones, with 80% to 90% found just once. Looked up from germline, CDR1 is SGHVS and CDR2 is FQNEAQ. V lost 2 bases to trimming and J lost 5 bases, with 9 bases between them. CDR3 size: 13 residues. Study-level points and caveats: Most likely, a cluster of highly shared sequence variants arose as a sequencing artifact. TCR beta chains numbering 150 to 200 were designated cytomegalovirus-associated. More clonal expansion characterized HLA-associated TCR beta chains than equally common others in a later analysis.

A word on this clone: Its antigen remains unidentified.

This chain joins TRBV7-8 and TRBJ1-1; D remains unclear. The sequence was obtained from a woman between 40 and 55 years old in good health and CMV-seropositive. Sequencing was carried out using PBMCs. The CDR3 protein is CASSLHYSTEAFF. In DNA, the CDR3 is TGTGCCAGCAGCTTACACTATTCTACTGAAGCTTTCTTT.